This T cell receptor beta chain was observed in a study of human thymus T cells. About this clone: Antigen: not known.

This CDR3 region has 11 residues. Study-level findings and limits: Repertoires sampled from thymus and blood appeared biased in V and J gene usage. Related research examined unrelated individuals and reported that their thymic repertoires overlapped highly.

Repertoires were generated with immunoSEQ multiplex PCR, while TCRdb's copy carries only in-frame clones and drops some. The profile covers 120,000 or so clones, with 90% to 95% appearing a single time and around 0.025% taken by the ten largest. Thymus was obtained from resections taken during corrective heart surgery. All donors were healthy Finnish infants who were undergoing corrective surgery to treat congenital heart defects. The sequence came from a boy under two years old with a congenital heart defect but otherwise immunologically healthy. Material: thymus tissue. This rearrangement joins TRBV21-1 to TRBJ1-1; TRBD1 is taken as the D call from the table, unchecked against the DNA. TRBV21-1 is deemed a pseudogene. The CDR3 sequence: CATYRDSEAFF. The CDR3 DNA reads TGTGCCACGTACCGGGACAGTGAAGCTTTCTTT.